The T cell receptor beta chain described here comes from a study of blood T cells in healthy people across ages. In the case of this clonotype: At one boundary the junction diverges from the germline segment, which might be a read error.

Primed by a sample-barcoded 5' primer and a J-beta primer mix, a second PCR proceeded for about 6 to 11 cycles. One entry per CDR3 protein, called by TCRdb with MiXCR from the 5' RACE reads. The data show 550,000 to 600,000 distinct CDR3 sequences, 25% to 30% seen once. The receptor was derived from a woman between 65 and 79 years old in good health. The sample consisted of blood.

The CDR3, as DNA: TGCGCCAGCACATCTGAGCCTTCCTACGATGAGCAGTTCTTC. Translating it yields CASTSEPSYDEQFF. The V gene is TRBV5-1, the J gene TRBJ2-5; unclear D gene. The J call may not be correct, given that the DNA end is closer to TRBJ2-1. The CDR3 spans 14 residues. Germline V CDR1 and CDR2: SGHRS, YFSETQ.